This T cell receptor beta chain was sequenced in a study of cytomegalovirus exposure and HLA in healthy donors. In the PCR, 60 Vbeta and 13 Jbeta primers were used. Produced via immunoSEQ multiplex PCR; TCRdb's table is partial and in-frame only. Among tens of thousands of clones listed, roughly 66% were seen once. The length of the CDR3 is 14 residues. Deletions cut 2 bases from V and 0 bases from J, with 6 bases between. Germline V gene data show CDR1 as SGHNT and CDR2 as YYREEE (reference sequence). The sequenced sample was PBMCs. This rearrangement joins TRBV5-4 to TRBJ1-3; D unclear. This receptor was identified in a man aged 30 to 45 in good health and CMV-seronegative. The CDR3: CASSFAHSGNTIYF. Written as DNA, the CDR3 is TGTGCCAGCAGCTTCGCACACTCTGGAAACACCATATATTTT.